This is a list of T cell receptor beta chains from one sample in a study of CD4 T cell repertoires in COVID-19. The table came from immunoSEQ multiplex PCR; TCRdb's copy has only in-frame clones and leaves some out. The sample has about 75,000 clones; under 90% are singletons. This specimen was CD4+ T cells from peripheral blood, taken after recovery from COVID-19. These receptor sequences come from a human donor who had COVID-19. Both conserved end residues are part of each CDR3. Each record gives: J gene, D gene, V gene, clone size, CDR3 DNA, CDR3 protein. D genes are given only for firm matches. Size tells how often a clone was seen (once, few, many) or the class of an expanded clone, and some rows leave it out.

>TRBJ1-2|TRBD1|TRBV6-1|few
TGTGCCAGCAGTGATGGACAGGGTATGGGGGATGGCTACACCTTC
CASSDGQGMGDGYTF
>TRBJ2-7|NA|TRBV11-2|once
TGTGCCAGCAGTCGGCCTAGCGAGTTCTACGAGCAGTACTTC
CASSRPSEFYEQYF
>TRBJ2-3|NA|TRBV19|NA
TGTGCCAGTAGTATGGGACCCAAGACAGATACGCAGTATTTT
CASSMGPKTDTQYF
>TRBJ1-1|NA|TRBV19|NA
TGTGCCAGTAAGAACGGTTGGGGGGCCACTGAAGCTTTCTTT
CASKNGWGATEAFF
>TRBJ1-2|NA|TRBV6-6|NA
TGTGCCAGCATTCCCGCCTATCGGGAAGGCTACACCTTC
CASIPAYREGYTF
>TRBJ1-1|NA|TRBV5-1|NA
TGCGCCAGCAGCTTGGCGGGCGAGACTGAAGCTTTCTTT
CASSLAGETEAFF
>TRBJ2-4|TRBD1|TRBV2|NA
TGTGCCAGCAGACCGACAGGGGTTGGTGACATTCAGTACTTC
CASRPTGVGDIQYF
>TRBJ2-4|TRBD1|TRBV4-1|NA
TGCGCCAGCAGCCAAGAGCTTTCGGGACAGGGGAGAGGGGACATTCAGTACTTC
CASSQELSGQGRGDIQYF
>TRBJ2-2|NA|TRBV11-3|NA
TGTGCCAGCAGCTCTCATAATATTGCTACCGGGGAGCTGTTTTTT
CASSSHNIATGELFF
>TRBJ2-1|NA|TRBV7-8|NA
TGTGCCAGCAGCTTAGCGGGGGACTTCTACAATGAGCAGTTCTTC
CASSLAGDFYNEQFF
>TRBJ1-2|NA|TRBV5-1|NA
TGCGCCAGCAGCTTGGGGCAGTCTTCTAACTATGGCTACACCTTC
CASSLGQSSNYGYTF
>TRBJ2-3|NA|TRBV24-1|NA
TGTGCCACCAGTGATTTGGGGCGCTCGGAAGGCACAGATACGCAGTATTTT
CATSDLGRSEGTDTQYF
>TRBJ2-3|NA|TRBV19|NA
TGTGCCAGTAGTGATTGGACCGCCCCGAGCCCAGATACGCAGTATTTT
CASSDWTAPSPDTQYF
>TRBJ2-3|TRBD2|TRBV18|NA
TGTGCCAGCCAAGGACTAGGGGCGATGGATACGCAGTATTTT
CASQGLGAMDTQYF
>TRBJ2-1|NA|TRBV19|NA
TGTGCCAGTAGTATCCAACTAGCAAGCTCCTACAATGAGCAGTTCTTC
CASSIQLASSYNEQFF
>TRBJ2-7|TRBD1|TRBV4-1|NA
TGCGCCAGCAGCCAAGATCAGGGGGCGAGAGAGCAGTACTTC
CASSQDQGAREQYF
>TRBJ1-1|NA|TRBV10-2|NA
TGCGCCAGCAGTGTGGGGGCACAGAACACTGAAGCTTTCTTT
CASSVGAQNTEAFF
>TRBJ1-5|NA|TRBV30|few
TGTGCCTGGAGCGTAAGAGCAGGGGCCAATCAGCCCCAGCATTTT
CAWSVRAGANQPQHF
>TRBJ1-4|NA|TRBV7-9|NA
TGTGCCACCTCAGGGGCTGATGAAAAACTGTTTTTT
CATSGADEKLFF
>TRBJ2-6|NA|TRBV10-3|once
TGTGCCATCAGACAGGGTACCTTCTCTGGGGCCAACGTCCTGACTTTC
CAIRQGTFSGANVLTF
>TRBJ1-4|NA|TRBV18|NA
TGTGCCAGCTCCCGCGGGACGGTCGCAACTAATGAAAAACTGTTTTTT
CASSRGTVATNEKLFF
>TRBJ1-1|TRBD1|TRBV5-8|NA
TGTGCCAGCAGTATGACGGGACAGGGGAGGACTGAAGCTTTCTTT
CASSMTGQGRTEAFF
>TRBJ2-1|NA|TRBV10-1|NA
TGCGCCAGCAGTGATCCGTACAATGAGCAGTTCTTC
CASSDPYNEQFF
>TRBJ2-7|TRBD1|TRBV27|NA
TGTGCCAGCAGCTCTGACAGGGGGCCTTCCTACGAGCAGTACTTC
CASSSDRGPSYEQYF
>TRBJ1-1|NA|TRBV11-2|NA
TGTGCCAGCAGCCCATCCACTGAAGCTTTCTTT
CASSPSTEAFF
>TRBJ1-1|NA|TRBV12-5|NA
TGTGCTAGTGGGCTCGCCGAGGGGACTGAAGCTTTCTTT
CASGLAEGTEAFF
>TRBJ2-1|NA|TRBV10-3|NA
TGTGCCATCAGTGAGGCTGAGGGGGCGGGGGTCCGTTACAATGAGCAGTTCTTC
CAISEAEGAGVRYNEQFF
>TRBJ1-1|NA|TRBV28|NA
TGTGCCAGCAGCAGCTTCGTTGGTGAAGCTTTCTTT
CASSSFVGEAFF
>TRBJ2-1|TRBD2|TRBV5-1|NA
TGCGCCAGCAGCGTAGAACTAGCGGGAACCCGGAATGAGCAGTTCTTC
CASSVELAGTRNEQFF
>TRBJ2-2|TRBD1|TRBV7-2|NA
TGTGCCAGCAGCTTACTTACAGGGGGCGCGGGCGGGGAGCTGTTTTTT
CASSLLTGGAGGELFF
>TRBJ1-2|NA|TRBV10-1|NA
TGCGCCAGCAGCCCCGGGACGGTATATGGCTACACCTTC
CASSPGTVYGYTF
>TRBJ1-4|NA|TRBV9|once
TGTGCCAGCACGACTGGAGGGTCAACTAATGAAAAACTGTTTTTT
CASTTGGSTNEKLFF
>TRBJ2-4|NA|TRBV3-1/TRBV3-2|once
TGTGCCAGCAGCCAAGGGGAGGCCAAAAACATTCAGTACTTC
CASSQGEAKNIQYF
>TRBJ1-2|NA|TRBV5-5|NA
TGTGCCAGCAGCTTGGTTGGGACGCAGGGTGAAGGCTACACCTTC
CASSLVGTQGEGYTF
>TRBJ2-7|TRBD1|TRBV23-1|many
TGCGCCAGCACTCGACAGGGATCCTACGAGCAGTACTTC
CASTRQGSYEQYF
>TRBJ1-1|NA|TRBV19|NA
TGTGCCAGTAGTATGAATACTGAAGCTTTCTTT
CASSMNTEAFF
>TRBJ2-5|TRBD1|TRBV28|few
TGTGCCAGCAGTTCACGACAGGGTACTACCCAAGAGACCCAGTACTTC
CASSSRQGTTQETQYF
>TRBJ2-7|NA|TRBV7-9|NA
TGTGCCAGCAGCTTATCAGGGTTAAACGAGCAGTACTTC
CASSLSGLNEQYF
>TRBJ2-6|NA|TRBV5-8|NA
TGTGCCAGCACCATGGGACAAACTTCTGGGGCCAACGTCCTGACTTTC
CASTMGQTSGANVLTF
>TRBJ2-7|NA|TRBV5-1|NA
TGCGCCAGCAGCTTGAGTTACAGGTTCGACGAGCAGTACTTC
CASSLSYRFDEQYF
>TRBJ2-1|TRBD2|TRBV11-3|once
TGTGCCAGCAGCTTCTCTAGCGGGATCTTTAATGAGCAGTTCTTC
CASSFSSGIFNEQFF
>TRBJ1-1|TRBD1|TRBV18|NA
TGTGCCAGCTCATTACAGGGGGATCACACTGAAGCTTTCTTT
CASSLQGDHTEAFF